Shown below are 13 T cell receptor beta chains from a single sample sequenced in a study of tumor-infiltrating lymphocytes in primary liver carcinoma. From around 18-30 mg of unsorted bulk tissue, DNA and RNA were co-extracted together. With a constant-region primer, TCR beta cDNA was made from approximately 510 ng of total RNA. Library construction for TCR beta comprised three nested multiplex PCR rounds performed with slightly modified ARM-PCR. Forward primers for TRBV1-TRBV30 and a C-beta reverse primer served the first two PCR rounds, at approximately 10 cycles each. Via MiXCR, TCRdb re-called the multiplex PCR reads, giving one row per CDR3 protein. The sample contains tens of thousands of distinct CDR3 sequences, 70% to 80% of which appear only once. The sample consisted of liver tumor tissue from sampling region 5. Subset meaning: tumor region T5, tumor centre. The origin of the receptors is a man aged 40-49 years with primary liver carcinoma and hepatitis B virus infection.

This clonotype was observed a few times. Relative to the germline gene, one junction end is altered; a read error may explain this. The genes are TRBV11-2 and TRBJ2-1; TRBD2 matches 9 bases. In germline, CDR1 is SGHAT, CDR2 FQNNGV. The length of the CDR3 is 16 residues. The DNA for the CDR3 is TGTGCCACCAGCTTAGAGTTCCTAGCGGGAATGAATGAGCAGTTATTC. It specifies CATSLEFLAGMNEQLF.

Concerning this clonotype: Without the conserved terminal phenylalanine or tryptophan, this CDR3 likely stems from a read error. The DNA is omitted, as the CDR3 cannot be located on it reliably, and the CDR3 follows TCRdb's listing. The chain carries TRBV6-2 or TRBV6-3 and TRBJ2-1; the table's D call TRBD2 went unverified against the DNA. Germline-derived CDR1 and CDR2 are MNHEY and SVGEGT. The CDR3 contains 17 residues when both ends are counted. The CDR3 here is CASSTNPSGRLWGEQSL.

Note on this clonotype: A read error may account for a junction end that differs from germline. The J gene is TRBJ2-4, the V gene TRBV6-1; the match to TRBD2 covers 12 bases. This CDR3 has 18 amino acids. Per germline, CDR1 MNHNS and CDR2 SASEGT. Here the CDR3 DNA reads TGTGCTAGCAGTGTGAGACTAGCGGGAGCGGGGACCAAAAACATCCAGTACTTC. Its translation is CASSVRLAGAGTKNIQYF.

The chain has TRBV6-2 or TRBV6-3 and TRBJ2-7, with 7 bases identical to TRBD1. V was clipped by 7 bases and J by 7 bases; unmatched bases: 10. The V gene's germline CDR1 is MNHEY and CDR2 SVGEGT. CDR3 size: 13 residues. In DNA, the CDR3 is TGTGCCAGCAAAAGACAGGGCCTCGAAGAGCAGTACTTC. It translates to CASKRQGLEEQYF.

On this clonotype: The conserved phenylalanine or tryptophan is not found at the CDR3 terminus, so this likely reflects a read error. The rearrangement links TRBV13 to TRBJ2-6, with D possibly matching TRBD1 (5 bases). This CDR3 spans 17 amino acids. Germline CDR1 reads PRHDT; CDR2 reads FYEKMQ (reference sequence). Here the CDR3 reads CASTIYLDGSGANVLTI. The CDR3 DNA is TGTGCCAGCACCATTTACCTGGACGGCTCTGGGGCCAATGTCCTGACTATC.

The chain couples TRBV6-2 or TRBV6-3 to TRBJ2-1; the match to TRBD2 covers 9 bases. This CDR3 is built from 18 residues. Germline-derived CDR1 and CDR2 are MNHEY and SVGEGT. The CDR3 nucleotides are TGTAACAGCAGTCCTGGGGGTAGCGGGAGATCGAATCGCAATGAGCAGTTCTTC. Translation: CNSSPGGSGRSNRNEQFF.

The count of this clonotype is one. Lacking the conserved final phenylalanine or tryptophan, this CDR3 likely reflects a read error. The chain carries TRBV29-1 and TRBJ2-1, with D perhaps matching TRBD1 or TRBD2 (6 bases each). The CDR3 sequence is 12 residues long. In germline, CDR1 is SQVTM, CDR2 ANQGSEA. This chain's CDR3 is CSVLQGGNEQFY. The CDR3 bases are TGTAGCGTCCTACAGGGAGGCAATGAGCAGTTCTAC.

The table lists this clonotype with a count of one. At one end, the junction sequence differs from germline, possibly due to a read error. The chain links TRBV4-2 to TRBJ2-1; D unclear. The germline gives CDR1 LGHNA, CDR2 YNFKEQ. The CDR3 is made up of 14 amino acids. The CDR3 bases are TGTGCCAGCAGCCTACGGCACAGCAACAATGAGCAATTCTTC. This gives the protein CASSLRHSNNEQFF.

About this clonotype: At one end, the junction sequence differs from germline, possibly due to a read error. The CDR3 protein is CTSNLAAGANEQFF. CDR3 coding DNA: TGTACCAGCAACTTAGCCGCGGGGGCCAATGAGCAGTTCTTC. The chain uses TRBV7-2 and TRBJ2-1; the D gene is possibly TRBD2 (7 bases). The V gene's germline CDR1 is SGHTA and CDR2 FQGNSA. The CDR3 is made up of 14 amino acids.

On this clonotype: No DNA is shown, since the ends of the CDR3 on it are uncertain; the CDR3 is the one TCRdb lists. V and J are TRBV12-3 or TRBV12-4 and TRBJ2-2; TRBD1 is the table's D call, not checked against the DNA. Counting both end residues, the CDR3 totals 14 amino acids. CDR3 sequence: CAGSHHRGPGSCFF.

In its sample, this clonotype was seen once. The V and J genes are TRBV5-4 and TRBJ2-7, with D perhaps TRBD1 (9 bases). The CDR3 totals 13 residues. The germline gives CDR1 SGHNT, CDR2 YYREEE (reference sequence). CDR3 coding DNA: TGTACTAGCGGCGGACAGGGGAGTGACGAGCAGTACTTC. It encodes CTSGGQGSDEQYF.

The J gene is TRBJ2-3, the V gene TRBV11-3; tentative D call: TRBD1 (5 bases). Germline V CDR1 and CDR2: SGHNT, YENEEA. CDR3 length: 15 amino acids. The ends were cut back, 4 bases at V and 1 base at J, with 12 bases in the middle. CDR3: CASSSGPGRTDTQYF. The CDR3 DNA follows: TGTGCCAGCAGCTCAGGGCCCGGGCGCACAGATACGCAGTATTTT.

With respect to this clonotype: One junction end does not reproduce the germline sequence, and a read error may be involved. The V and J genes are TRBV29-1 and TRBJ2-4; the D gene is possibly TRBD1 (7 bases). This CDR3 contains 14 residues. Germline V gene lookup returns CDR1 SQVTM and CDR2 ANQGSEA. As DNA, the CDR3 is TGCAGCTTTGAGGGGCAGGGGGTCGGGGGCATTCAGTATTTC. Encoded protein: CSFEGQGVGGIQYF. Looking up the rest from reference TRBV29-1 and TRBJ2-4 gives the full variable domain: SAVISQKPSRDICQRGTSLTIQCQVDSQVTMMFWYRQQPGQSLTLIATANQGSEATYESGFVIDKFPISRPNLTFSTLTVSNMSPEDSSIYLCSFEGQGVGGIQYFGAGTRLSVL.